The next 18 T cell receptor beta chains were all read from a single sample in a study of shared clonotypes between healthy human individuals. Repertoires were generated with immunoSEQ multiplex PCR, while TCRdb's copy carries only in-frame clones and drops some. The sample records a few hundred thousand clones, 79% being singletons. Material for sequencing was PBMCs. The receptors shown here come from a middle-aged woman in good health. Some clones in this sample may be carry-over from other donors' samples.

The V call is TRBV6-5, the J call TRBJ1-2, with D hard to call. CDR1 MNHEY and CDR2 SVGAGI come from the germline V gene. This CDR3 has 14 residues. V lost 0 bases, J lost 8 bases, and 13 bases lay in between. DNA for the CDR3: TGTGCCAGCAGTTACTCCCGGTCCTTCGGGGGCTACACCTTC. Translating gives CASSYSRSFGGYTF.

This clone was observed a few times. The CDR3 DNA follows: TGCGCCAGCAGCGGGAGGGCCGGGACCGGGGAGCTGTTTTTT. It is translated as CASSGRAGTGELFF. The chain links TRBV10-1 to TRBJ2-2; 8 bases match TRBD2. This CDR3 spans 14 amino acids. With 6 bases clipped from V and 5 bases from J, the junction kept 5 bases outside the gene matches. The germline V gene has CDR1 WNHNN and CDR2 SYGVQD (reference sequence).

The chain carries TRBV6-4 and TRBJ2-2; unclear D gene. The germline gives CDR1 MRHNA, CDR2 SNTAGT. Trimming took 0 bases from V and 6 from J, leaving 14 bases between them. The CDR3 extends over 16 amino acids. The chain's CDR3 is CASSDSRTHRSGELFF. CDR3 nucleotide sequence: TGTGCCAGCAGTGACTCGAGAACCCACCGGTCCGGGGAGCTGTTTTTT.

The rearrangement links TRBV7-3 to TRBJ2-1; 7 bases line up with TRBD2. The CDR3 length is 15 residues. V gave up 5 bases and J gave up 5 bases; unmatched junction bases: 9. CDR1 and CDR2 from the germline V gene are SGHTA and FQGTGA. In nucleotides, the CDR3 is TGTGCCAGCAGCCGAGGACTAGACGCCGACAATGAGCAGTTCTTC. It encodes CASSRGLDADNEQFF.

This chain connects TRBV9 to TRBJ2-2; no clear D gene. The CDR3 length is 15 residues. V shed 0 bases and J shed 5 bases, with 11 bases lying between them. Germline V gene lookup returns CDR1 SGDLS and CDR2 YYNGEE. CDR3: CASSVDISPTGELFF. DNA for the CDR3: TGTGCCAGCAGCGTAGATATTTCGCCGACCGGGGAGCTGTTTTTT.

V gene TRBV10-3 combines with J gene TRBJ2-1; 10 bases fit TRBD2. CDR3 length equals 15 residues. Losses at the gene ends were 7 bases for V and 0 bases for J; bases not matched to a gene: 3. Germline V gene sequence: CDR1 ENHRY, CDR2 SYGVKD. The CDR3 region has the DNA TGTGCCATCAACCCTAGCGGGAGCTCCTACAATGAGCAGTTCTTC. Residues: CAINPSGSSYNEQFF.

CDR3 coding DNA: TGTGCCAGCAGTCCAGAGGTCCACTCCTACAATGAGCAGTTCTTC. This translates into CASSPEVHSYNEQFF. V usage is TRBV28 and J usage is TRBJ2-1; D gene ambiguous. Germline V lookup: CDR1 MDHEN, CDR2 SYDVKM. CDR3 length: 15 amino acids. V lost 5 bases, J lost 0 bases, and 11 bases lay in between.

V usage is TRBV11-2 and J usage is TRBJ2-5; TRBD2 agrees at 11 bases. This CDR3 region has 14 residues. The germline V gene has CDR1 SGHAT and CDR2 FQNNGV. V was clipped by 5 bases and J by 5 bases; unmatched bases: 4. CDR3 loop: CASSRLAGGETQYF. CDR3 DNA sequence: TGTGCCAGCAGCCGGCTAGCGGGAGGTGAGACCCAGTACTTC.

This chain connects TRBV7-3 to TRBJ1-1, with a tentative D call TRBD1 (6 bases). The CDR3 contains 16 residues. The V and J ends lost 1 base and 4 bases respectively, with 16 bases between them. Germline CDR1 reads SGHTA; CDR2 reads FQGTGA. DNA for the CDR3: TGTGCCAGCAGCTTAAGCGGGGGGGCTGTTCGCACTGAAGCTTTCTTT. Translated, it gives CASSLSGGAVRTEAFF.

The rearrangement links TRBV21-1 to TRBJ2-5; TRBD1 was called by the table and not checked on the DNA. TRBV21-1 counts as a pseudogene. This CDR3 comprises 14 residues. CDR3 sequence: CASSKEHRGETQYF. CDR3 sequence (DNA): TGTGCCAGCAGCAAAGAACACAGGGGGGAGACCCAGTACTTC.

The CDR3 reads CASSPGTSGRGEQYF. The CDR3 nucleotides read TGTGCCAGCAGTCCCGGGACTAGCGGGAGAGGGGAGCAGTACTTC. The J gene is TRBJ2-7, the V gene TRBV27, with TRBD2 identical over 14 bases. CDR1 and CDR2 (germline): MNHEY, SMNVEV (reference sequence). The CDR3 has 15 residues. With V trimmed by 5 bases and J by 7 bases, 7 bases remained unmatched.

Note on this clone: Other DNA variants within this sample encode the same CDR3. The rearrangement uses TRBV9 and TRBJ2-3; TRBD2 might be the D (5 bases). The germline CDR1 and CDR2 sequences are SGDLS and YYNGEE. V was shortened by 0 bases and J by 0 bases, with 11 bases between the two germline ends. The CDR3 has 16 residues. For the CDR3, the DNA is TGTGCCAGCAGCGTAGGGGGTACTAGGAGCACAGATACGCAGTATTTT. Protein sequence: CASSVGGTRSTDTQYF.

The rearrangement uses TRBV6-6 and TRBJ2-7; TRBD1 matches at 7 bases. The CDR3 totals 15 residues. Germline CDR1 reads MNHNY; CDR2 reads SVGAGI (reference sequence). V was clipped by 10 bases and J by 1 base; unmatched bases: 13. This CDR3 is CATLPHQGESYEQYF. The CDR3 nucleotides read TGTGCCACCCTCCCCCATCAGGGGGAATCCTACGAGCAGTACTTC.

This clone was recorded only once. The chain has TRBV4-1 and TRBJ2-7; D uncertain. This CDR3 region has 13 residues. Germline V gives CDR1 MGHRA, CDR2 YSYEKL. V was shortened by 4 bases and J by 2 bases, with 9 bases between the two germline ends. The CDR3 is CASSPGRTYEQYF. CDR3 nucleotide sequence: TGCGCCAGCAGCCCCGGCCGAACCTACGAGCAGTACTTC.

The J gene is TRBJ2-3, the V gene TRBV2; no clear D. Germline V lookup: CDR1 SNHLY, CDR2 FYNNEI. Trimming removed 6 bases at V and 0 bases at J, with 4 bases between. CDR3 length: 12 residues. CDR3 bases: TGTGCCAGCAGATACAGCACAGATACGCAGTATTTT. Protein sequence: CASRYSTDTQYF. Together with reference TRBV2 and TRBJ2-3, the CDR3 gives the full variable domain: EPEVTQTPSHQVTQMGQEVILRCVPISNHLYFYWYRQILGQKVEFLVSFYNNEISEKSEIFDDQFSVERPDGSNFTLKIRSTKLEDSAMYFCASRYSTDTQYFGPGTRLTVL.

The CDR3 nucleotides read TGTGCCAGCAGCGTCGGACTAGCGGAACACACCGGGGAGCTGTTTTTT. It encodes CASSVGLAEHTGELFF. The chain links TRBV11-2 to TRBJ2-2, with 10 bases that match TRBD2. The CDR3 totals 16 residues. V was pared by 5 bases and J by 3 bases, with 6 bases of the junction left unmatched. CDR1 is SGHAT, CDR2 FQNNGV, per germline. The full variable domain, with the rest looked up from reference TRBV11-2 and TRBJ2-2, is EAGVAQSPRYKIIEKRQSVAFWCNPISGHATLYWYQQILGQGPKLLIQFQNNGVVDDSQLPKDRFSAERLKGVDSTLKIQPAKLEDSAVYLCASSVGLAEHTGELFFGEGSRLTVL.

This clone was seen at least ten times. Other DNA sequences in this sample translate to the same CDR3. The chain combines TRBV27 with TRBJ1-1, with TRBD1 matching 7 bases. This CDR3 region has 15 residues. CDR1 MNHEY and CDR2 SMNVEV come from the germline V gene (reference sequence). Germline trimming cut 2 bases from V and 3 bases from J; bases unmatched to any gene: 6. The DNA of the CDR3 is TGTGCCAGCAGTTTAACCGGGACAGCATACACTGAAGCTTTCTTT. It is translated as CASSLTGTAYTEAFF.

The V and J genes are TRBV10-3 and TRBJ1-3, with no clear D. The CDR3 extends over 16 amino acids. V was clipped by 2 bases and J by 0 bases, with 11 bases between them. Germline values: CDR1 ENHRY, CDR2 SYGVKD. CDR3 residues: CAISEEGKGSGNTIYF. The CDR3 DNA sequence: TGTGCCATCAGTGAGGAGGGCAAAGGCTCTGGAAACACCATATATTTT.